The 15 T cell receptor beta chains reported below all come from one sample, sequenced in a study of blood T cell repertoires in COVID-19. The protocol was immunoSEQ multiplex PCR, while the TCRdb copy is restricted to in-frame clones and leaves out a portion. The table includes about 180,000 clones, approximately 90% detected once. Sequencing was carried out using peripheral blood. These receptors were collected from a woman aged 25 to 39 with acute or convalescent COVID-19.

The V gene is TRBV18, the J gene TRBJ2-1; 10 nucleotides match TRBD1. The CDR3 spans 15 residues. The trim removed 5 bases at V and 7 bases at J, leaving 8 bases unmatched. Germline V CDR1 and CDR2: KGHSH, LQKENI. Written as DNA, the CDR3 is TGTGCCAGCTCAGGACCGGGACAGGGGTGGAATGAGCAGTTCTTC. This gives the protein CASSGPGQGWNEQFF.

The rearrangement links TRBV3-1 (or the pseudogene TRBV3-2) to TRBJ2-1; TRBD2 aligns across 8 bases. In germline, CDR1 is LGHDT, CDR2 YNNKEL (reference sequence). V lost 6 bases and J lost 4; bases outside the gene matches: 5. The CDR3 is 14 amino acids. In nucleotides, the CDR3 is TGTGCCAGCAGGGGGCTAGCGGGTTACAATGAGCAGTTCTTC. Its protein is CASRGLAGYNEQFF.

V is TRBV19 and J is TRBJ2-7; perhaps TRBD2 as D (5 bases). Germline V gene lookup returns CDR1 LNHDA and CDR2 SQIVND (reference sequence). The CDR3 spans 12 residues. V lost 5 bases, J lost 5 bases, and 10 bases lay in between. The CDR3 DNA is TGTGCCAGTAGTGCCGGGAAGAACGAGCAGTACTTC. Translation gives CASSAGKNEQYF.

In DNA form, the CDR3 reads TGCGCCAGCAGCTTGGGGTCCCAGGGAGGTCTCTACACCTTC. It codes for CASSLGSQGGLYTF. This chain uses TRBV5-1 with TRBJ1-2; D is perhaps TRBD1 (5 bases). Per germline, CDR1 SGHRS and CDR2 YFSETQ. V lost 0 bases and J lost 10, with 16 bases in between. This CDR3 has 14 residues.

This clone was seen a single time. CDR3 sequence (DNA): TGCGCCACCGGGACAGGGAGCTCCTACGAGCAGTACTTC. Amino acid sequence: CATGTGSSYEQYF. The rearrangement joins TRBV5-1 to TRBJ2-7; 9 bases match TRBD1. The junction had 4 bases not matched to a gene; V was cut back by 9 bases and J by 0 bases. This CDR3 is built from 13 residues. Germline loops: CDR1 SGHRS, CDR2 YFSETQ.

The chain has TRBV10-3 and TRBJ2-1, with 11 bases lining up with TRBD2. Germline trimming cut 6 bases from V and 9 bases from J; bases unmatched to any gene: 10. Germline V gene lookup returns CDR1 ENHRY and CDR2 SYGVKD. This CDR3 has 15 amino acids. The CDR3: CAIRTSGNGLAEQFF. The CDR3 coding sequence is TGTGCCATCAGGACTAGCGGGAACGGTCTGGCTGAGCAGTTCTTC.

The chain links TRBV28 to TRBJ2-5, with D tentatively TRBD2 (5 bases). This CDR3 is built from 12 residues. V was clipped by 11 bases and J by 2 bases, with 12 bases between them. Germline lookup yields CDR1 MDHEN and CDR2 SYDVKM. Here the CDR3 reads CASSGKQETQYF. CDR3 sequence (DNA): TGTGCCTCTTCCGGGAAACAAGAGACCCAGTACTTC.

The gene calls are TRBV18 and TRBJ2-3; D may be TRBD2 (5 bases). The CDR3 is made up of 13 amino acids. The germline V and J ends were trimmed by 4 bases and 3 bases, with 8 bases remaining between them. Germline CDR1 is KGHSH and CDR2 is LQKENI. The CDR3 loop is CASSRTSTDTQYF. CDR3 nucleotide sequence: TGTGCCAGCTCACGGACTTCTACAGATACGCAGTATTTT.

The chain has TRBV5-3 and TRBJ2-1, with TRBD2 identical over 11 bases. TRBV5-3 is an ORF; its function is uncertain. The CDR3 spans 15 residues. Trimming at V came to 4 bases and at J to 9 bases, leaving 9 bases not matched to a gene. CDR3 residues: CARSLRLAGTFEQFF. CDR3 nucleotide sequence: TGTGCCAGAAGCCTGAGACTAGCGGGAACTTTTGAGCAGTTCTTC.

The chain employs TRBV18 and TRBJ1-1; D gene uncertain. Looked up from germline, CDR1 is KGHSH and CDR2 is LQKENI. The CDR3 runs to 13 residues. With 6 bases removed from V and 2 bases from J, the gap between germline ends came to 10 bases. CDR3 coding DNA: TGTGCCAGCTCTCAGGAGGTAAACACTGAAGCTTTCTTT. It specifies CASSQEVNTEAFF.

This clone was observed a single time. The chain uses TRBV21-1 and TRBJ2-6; TRBD1, as called in the table, went unchecked against the DNA. TRBV21-1 is listed as a pseudogene. This CDR3 region has 18 residues. The CDR3 is CASSTPGTGHSGANVLTF. The DNA for the CDR3 is TGTGCCAGCAGCACGCCCGGGACAGGGCACTCTGGGGCCAACGTCCTGACTTTC.

The chain links TRBV27 to TRBJ1-3, with unresolved D. CDR1 is MNHEY, CDR2 SMNVEV, per germline (reference sequence). V lost 4 bases and J 8 bases, leaving 6 bases between the germline ends. CDR3 size: 11 residues. The CDR3 region has the DNA TGTGCCAGCAGTTCTTTAGACACCATATATTTT. It codes for CASSSLDTIYF.

The rearrangement joins TRBV9 to TRBJ1-2, with a tentative D call TRBD1 (5 bases). V gave up 2 bases and J gave up 4 bases, with 9 bases separating them. The CDR3 is 13 residues long. CDR1 is SGDLS and CDR2 is YYNGEE in the germline V gene. CDR3 nucleotide sequence: TGTGCCAGCAGCGTTCAGGGTGCCTATGGCTACACCTTC. As protein: CASSVQGAYGYTF.

This chain uses TRBV7-8 with TRBJ1-5; TRBD1 might be the D (6 bases). Trimming stripped 3 bases from V and 2 bases from J, with 14 bases between. Germline-derived CDR1 and CDR2 are SGHVS and FQNEAQ. This CDR3 has 16 amino acids. The CDR3 here is CASSFRTAGGNQPQHF. The CDR3 DNA is TGTGCCAGCAGCTTCAGGACCGCAGGGGGCAATCAGCCCCAGCATTTT. Looking up the rest from reference TRBV7-8 and TRBJ1-5 gives the full variable domain: GAGVSQSPRYKVAKRGQDVALRCDPISGHVSLFWYQQALGQGPEFLTYFQNEAQLDKSGLPSDRFFAERPEGSVSTLKIQRTQQEDSAVYLCASSFRTAGGNQPQHFGDGTRLSIL.

The chain links TRBV27 to TRBJ1-3; 8 bases are shared with TRBD1. Trimming cost V 3 bases and J 2 bases; bases outside gene matches: 3. Germline assignment: CDR1 MNHEY and CDR2 SMNVEV (reference sequence). The CDR3 totals 15 residues. The CDR3, as DNA: TGTGCCAGCAGTTTCCAGGGGGCTCCTGGAAACACCATATATTTT. It specifies CASSFQGAPGNTIYF.